This T cell receptor (beta chain) was captured by sequencing in a study of Graves' ophthalmopathy and Graves' hyperthyroidism. The CDR3 is made up of 13 amino acids. V lost 7 bases and J 1 base, leaving 8 bases between the germline ends. From RNA, the CDR3 regions of TCR beta chains were amplified and sequenced. Second-round multiplex PCR followed a first-round RT-PCR using HTBI primers. One entry per CDR3 protein, called by TCRdb with MiXCR from the multiplex PCR reads. The table records 210,000 or so distinct CDR3 sequences, about 32% of them present only once. This clonotype was observed at least ten times.

Sequencing was carried out using peripheral blood. The TCR sequence derives from a man aged 45-60 years with Graves' ophthalmopathy. The V and J genes are TRBV12-3 or TRBV12-4 and TRBJ2-4; D is ambiguous. The CDR3 spells CASTPGAKNIQYF. CDR3 in DNA: TGTGCCAGCACCCCTGGGGCCAAAAACATTCAGTACTTC.